The 12 T cell receptor beta chains listed next were all sequenced from one sample in a study of CDR3 diversity in severe acne. TCRdb reprocessed the PCR reads via MiXCR and lists one record per CDR3 protein. The data show more than 85,000 distinct CDR3 sequences, around 50% seen once. Sequenced material: blood. The receptors were gathered from a male donor in good health, serving as a control.

On this clonotype: One end of the junction is discordant with germline, which a read error may explain. This chain connects TRBV27 to TRBJ1-1, with 7 bases lining up with TRBD1. CDR3 length: 16 residues. Germline loops: CDR1 MNHEY, CDR2 SMNVEV (reference sequence). In DNA, the CDR3 is TGTGCCAGCCGTTTCCTCGGGAGGGGGCTAAACACTGAAGCTTTCTTT. Protein: CASRFLGRGLNTEAFF.

This chain uses TRBV5-1 with TRBJ1-2; unclear D gene. The CDR3 has 14 amino acids. V gave up 0 bases and J gave up 3 bases, with 9 bases separating them. CDR1 is SGHRS, CDR2 YFSETQ, per germline. In DNA, the CDR3 is TGCGCCAGCAGCTTGGATTCAGCCTACTATGGCTACACCTTC. Translating it yields CASSLDSAYYGYTF.

In this sample, this clonotype turned up once. The J gene is TRBJ1-2, the V gene TRBV20-1, with 10 bases identical to TRBD1. J lost 12 bases, V lost 6 bases, and 4 bases had no gene match. The CDR3 length is 10 residues. Germline V CDR1 and CDR2: DFQATT, SNEGSKA (reference sequence). The CDR3 region has the DNA TGCAGTGCCTGGACAGGGGGGCACACCTTC. Protein product: CSAWTGGHTF.

This chain uses TRBV19 with TRBJ1-5, with TRBD1 as a possible D gene (6 bases). Trimming cost V 6 bases and J 7 bases, with 16 bases left between them. The CDR3 covers 14 residues. Looked up from germline, CDR1 is LNHDA and CDR2 is SQIVND (reference sequence). The CDR3 DNA sequence: TGTGCCAGTAGCCTGGGGGCTAGGGGACAGCCCCAGCATTTT. Its translation is CASSLGARGQPQHF. Complete variable domain (other parts from reference TRBV19 and TRBJ1-5): DGGITQSPKYLFRKEGQNVTLSCEQNLNHDAMYWYRQDPGQGLRLIYYSQIVNDFQKGDIAEGYSVSREKKESFPLTVTSAQKNPTAFYLCASSLGARGQPQHFGDGTRLSIL.

This clonotype came up a few times. This chain's CDR3 is CASSWPRTGMNTEAFF. The CDR3 nucleotides are TGTGCCAGCAGTTGGCCCCGGACAGGAATGAACACTGAAGCTTTCTTT. This sequence joins TRBV2 and TRBJ1-1; TRBD1 agrees at 7 bases. The germline V gene encodes CDR1 SNHLY and CDR2 FYNNEI. The CDR3 sequence is 16 residues long. Losses at the gene ends were 5 bases for V and 0 bases for J; bases not matched to a gene: 9.

This chain uses TRBV6-1 with TRBJ2-7; 8 bases match TRBD1. The V segment lost 8 bases and the J segment 0 bases; nucleotides outside the gene matches: 3. This CDR3 region has 13 residues. From germline, CDR1 is MNHNS and CDR2 SASEGT. The CDR3 protein is CASGQGFSYEQYF. In DNA, the CDR3 is TGTGCCAGCGGACAGGGATTCTCCTACGAGCAGTACTTC.

The V and J genes are TRBV29-1 and TRBJ1-1; D not resolved. V was clipped by 3 bases and J by 2 bases, with 7 bases between them. The CDR3 is made up of 12 amino acids. Per the germline V gene, CDR1 is SQVTM and CDR2 is ANQGSEA. The CDR3 coding sequence is TGCAGCGTTGATCCGGGAAACACTGAAGCTTTCTTT. Protein product: CSVDPGNTEAFF.

This sequence joins TRBV12-3 or TRBV12-4 and TRBJ2-7; D unclear. V lost 3 bases to trimming and J lost 6 bases, with 15 bases between them. The CDR3 runs to 14 residues. The CDR3 here is CASSFSGPPGEQYF. CDR3 coding DNA: TGTGCCAGCAGTTTCTCCGGGCCTCCCGGCGAGCAGTACTTC.

Concerning this clonotype: The DNA is left out, because the CDR3 cannot be placed on it with certainty; the CDR3 is given as TCRdb lists it. This chain connects TRBV9 to TRBJ1-3. Including both end residues, the CDR3 is 23 amino acids long. From germline, CDR1 is SGDLS and CDR2 YYNGEE. CDR3 loop: CASSPEDYRGPYEQYFGPGTIYF.

The chain is built from TRBV20-1 and TRBJ2-2; TRBD1 is a possible D gene (5 bases). Germline V CDR1 and CDR2: DFQATT, SNEGSKA (reference sequence). This CDR3 is 14 amino acids long. The V gene lost 2 bases and the J gene lost 1 base, with 8 bases spanning the gap. In DNA, the CDR3 is TGCAGTGCTAGAACCCAGGGGAACACCGGGGAGCTGTTTTTT. Its translation: CSARTQGNTGELFF.

V is TRBV11-2 and J is TRBJ2-5; TRBD1 matches 11 bases. J gave up 2 bases and V 5 bases, and 13 bases lay outside the gene matches. The germline V gene encodes CDR1 SGHAT and CDR2 FQNNGV. The CDR3 is 18 amino acids. The CDR3 here is CASSHKADRGLRQETQYF. The CDR3 nucleotides are TGTGCCAGCAGCCACAAGGCGGACAGGGGGCTTCGTCAAGAGACCCAGTACTTC.

On this clonotype itself: Since no conserved phenylalanine or tryptophan closes the CDR3, a read error is the likely cause. The DNA is left out, because the CDR3 cannot be placed on it with certainty; the CDR3 is given as TCRdb lists it. The V call is TRBV20-1, the J call TRBJ2-6. In germline, CDR1 is DFQATT, CDR2 SNEGSKA (reference sequence). Both ends counted, the CDR3 spans 9 residues. The CDR3 here is CSARIPWTS.